This TCR beta chain was identified during a study of spatial heterogeneity in lung cancer. Study-wide findings and caveats: Ubiquitous expanded tumor TCRs appeared in blood more at resection than follow-up.

A note on this clonotype: As yet, its antigen is unknown.

The library protocol tagged each TCR cDNA with a unique molecular identifier. TCRdb redid the calling of the 5' RACE reads with MiXCR, one entry per CDR3 protein. The sample includes 110,000 or so distinct CDR3 sequences, approximately 10% of them seen just once. The V end was cut by 2 bases, the J end by 4 bases, with 8 bases between. The CDR3 runs 14 residues. Per the germline V gene, CDR1 is MNHNY and CDR2 is SVGAGI (reference sequence). Time point of the sample: blood at routine non-recurrence follow-up after resection. V gene TRBV6-6 combines with J gene TRBJ1-4; D unclear. Here the sequenced sample was PBMCs, taken at follow-up. The TCR comes from a female donor with early-stage non-small cell lung cancer. The chain's CDR3 is CASSYRALNEKLFF. For the CDR3, the DNA is TGTGCCAGCAGTTACCGGGCCCTTAATGAAAAACTGTTTTTT.